The entry below gives a single TCR beta chain sequence along with its context. This entry comes from a study of blood T cell repertoires in COVID-19. As for the study in general: Spain, Italy and the United States supplied samples that represented acute and convalescent COVID-19.

J gave up 4 bases and V 9 bases, and 18 bases lay outside the gene matches. Germline assignment: CDR1 KGHDR and CDR2 SFDVKD. The CDR3 has 20 amino acids. In the source study's methods: Amplified reference gene primers provided the basis for estimating nucleated cell counts. Generated by immunoSEQ multiplex PCR, the TCRdb table keeps only in-frame clones and is missing some. That table supplies the V and J calls and clone size; D and trimming were determined from the DNA. Among some 220,000 clones listed, around four fifths were seen once. Seattle cases were enrolled at active infection and followed longitudinally.

Sequencing was carried out using peripheral blood. The rearrangement links TRBV24-1 to TRBJ2-1; TRBD2 matches at 15 bases. The source of this sequence is a woman in her 70s with COVID-19, enrolled during active disease. CDR3 in DNA: TGTGCCACCTCTCCGGGACTAGCGGGAGGCCTCCCCAAGCGATACAATGAGCAGTTCTTC. Its protein product is CATSPGLAGGLPKRYNEQFF.